The following is a T cell receptor beta chain sequence with its context. Its antigen remains unidentified. CD8+ and CD4+ T cells from blood underwent TCR beta sequencing. Bulk CD8+ and CD4+ cells came from magnetic negative isolation; CD8+ TEMRA by FACS. This sample was taken from a study of CD8 T cells in Susac syndrome. Study findings and constraints: The study conceded that its TCR sequencing and HLA analysis involved relatively few individuals.

Random hexamers primed reverse transcription of about 0.45 to 1 ug RNA. The method of amplification for TCR beta CDR3 was immunoSEQ multiplex PCR, covering 54 Vbeta and 13 Jbeta. TCRdb fed the immunoSEQ multiplex PCR reads into MiXCR, producing one record per CDR3 protein. This table has some 180,000 distinct CDR3 sequences, about 95% appearing once. Germline-derived CDR1 and CDR2 are SGHVS and FQNEAQ. V lost 6 bases to trimming and J lost 1 base, with 9 bases between them. CDR3 length: 14 amino acids. The V call is TRBV7-8, the J call TRBJ2-2; D perhaps matches TRBD2 (6 bases). The source is a human donor in good health. Source material: CD4+ T cells from PBMCs. The CDR3 DNA is TGTGCCAGCAGGTGGACTATGAACACCGGGGAGCTGTTTTTT. This encodes CASRWTMNTGELFF.